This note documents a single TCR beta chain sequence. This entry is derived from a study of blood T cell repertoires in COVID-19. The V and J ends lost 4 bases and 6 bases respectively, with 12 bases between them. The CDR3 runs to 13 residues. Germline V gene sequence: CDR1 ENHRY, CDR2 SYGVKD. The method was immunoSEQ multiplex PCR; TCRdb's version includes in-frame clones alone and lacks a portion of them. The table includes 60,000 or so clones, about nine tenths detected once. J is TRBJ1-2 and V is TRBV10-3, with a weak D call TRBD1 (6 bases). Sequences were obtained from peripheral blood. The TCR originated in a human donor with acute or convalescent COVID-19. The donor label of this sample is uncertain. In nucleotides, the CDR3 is TGTGCCATCAGTGCCCAGACAGGAGATGGCTACACCTTC. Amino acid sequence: CAISAQTGDGYTF.